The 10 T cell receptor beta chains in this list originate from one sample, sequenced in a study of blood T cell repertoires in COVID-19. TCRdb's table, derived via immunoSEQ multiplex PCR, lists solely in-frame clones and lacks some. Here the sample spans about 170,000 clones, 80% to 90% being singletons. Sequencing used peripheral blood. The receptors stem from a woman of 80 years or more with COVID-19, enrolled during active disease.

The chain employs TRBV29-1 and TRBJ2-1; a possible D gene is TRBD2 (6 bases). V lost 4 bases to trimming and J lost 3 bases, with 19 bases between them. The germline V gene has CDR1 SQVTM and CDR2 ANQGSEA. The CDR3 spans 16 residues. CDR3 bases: TGCAGCGTTGGGGGGTCGGGGACTTCTAACTACAATGAGCAGTTCTTC. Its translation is CSVGGSGTSNYNEQFF.

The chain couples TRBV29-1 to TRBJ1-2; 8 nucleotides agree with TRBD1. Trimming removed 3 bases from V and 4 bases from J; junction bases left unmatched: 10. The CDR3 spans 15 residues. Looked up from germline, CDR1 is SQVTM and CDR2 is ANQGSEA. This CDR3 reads CSVEGGQGFFYGYTF. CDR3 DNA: TGCAGCGTTGAGGGCGGACAGGGCTTCTTCTATGGCTACACCTTC.

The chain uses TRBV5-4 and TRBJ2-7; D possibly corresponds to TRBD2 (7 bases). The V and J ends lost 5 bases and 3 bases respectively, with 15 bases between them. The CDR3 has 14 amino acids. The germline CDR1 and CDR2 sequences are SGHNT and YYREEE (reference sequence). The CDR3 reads CASSGGLAVYEQYF. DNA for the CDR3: TGTGCCAGCAGTGGGGGCCTAGCGGTCTACGAGCAGTACTTC.

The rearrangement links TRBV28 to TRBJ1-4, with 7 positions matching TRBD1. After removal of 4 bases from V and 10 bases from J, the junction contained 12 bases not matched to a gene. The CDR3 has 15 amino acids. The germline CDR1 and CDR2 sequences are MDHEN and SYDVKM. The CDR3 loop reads CASSYDGTAGGKLFF. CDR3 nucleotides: TGTGCCAGCAGTTACGACGGGACAGCTGGGGGAAAACTGTTTTTT.

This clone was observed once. DNA of the CDR3: TGTGCCAGCAGCTCCCTCTGGGGAGGCGATACGCAGTATTTT. Translated, it gives CASSSLWGGDTQYF. V usage is TRBV11-2 and J usage is TRBJ2-3; D perhaps matches TRBD2 (6 bases). The germline CDR1 and CDR2 sequences are SGHAT and FQNNGV. The CDR3 runs to 14 residues. V shed 4 bases and J shed 6 bases, with 14 bases lying between them.

The CDR3 here is CSAPGAYEQYF. The CDR3 DNA reads TGCAGTGCTCCGGGGGCCTACGAGCAGTACTTC. V and J are TRBV20-1 and TRBJ2-7; tentative D call: TRBD2 (6 bases). The CDR3 has 11 amino acids. Germline values: CDR1 DFQATT, CDR2 SNEGSKA (reference sequence). The V end lost 5 bases, the J end lost 2 bases, and 7 bases lay between the germline ends.

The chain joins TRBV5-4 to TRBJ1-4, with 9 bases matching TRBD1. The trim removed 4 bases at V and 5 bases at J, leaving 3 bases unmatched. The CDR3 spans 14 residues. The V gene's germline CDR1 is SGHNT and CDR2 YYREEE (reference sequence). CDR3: CASSQDRGNEKLFF. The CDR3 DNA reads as TGTGCCAGCAGCCAGGACAGGGGAAATGAAAAACTGTTTTTT.

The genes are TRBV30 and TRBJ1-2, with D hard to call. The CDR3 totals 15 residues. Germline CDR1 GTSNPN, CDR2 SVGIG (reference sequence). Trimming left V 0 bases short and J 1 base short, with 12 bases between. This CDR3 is CAWSVQGGINYGYTF. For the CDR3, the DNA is TGTGCCTGGAGTGTACAAGGAGGGATTAACTATGGCTACACCTTC.

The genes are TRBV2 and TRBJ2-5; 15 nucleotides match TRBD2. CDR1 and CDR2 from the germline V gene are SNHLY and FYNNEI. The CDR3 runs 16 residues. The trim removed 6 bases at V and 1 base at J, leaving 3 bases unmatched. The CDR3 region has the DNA TGTGCCAGCAGCGCGGGACTAGCGGGAGGCCAAGAGACCCAGTACTTC. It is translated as CASSAGLAGGQETQYF.

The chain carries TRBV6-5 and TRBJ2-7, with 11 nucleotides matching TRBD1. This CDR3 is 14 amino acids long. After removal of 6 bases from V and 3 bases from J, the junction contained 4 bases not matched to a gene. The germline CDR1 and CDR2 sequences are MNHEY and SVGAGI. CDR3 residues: CASSRDRGNYEQYF. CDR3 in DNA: TGTGCCAGCAGCCGGGACAGGGGGAACTACGAGCAGTACTTC.